This record looks at one T cell receptor (beta chain) sequence and its context. Authors' analysis steps: Estimated nucleated cell counts came from reference gene primer amplification. TCRdb's table, derived via immunoSEQ multiplex PCR, lists solely in-frame clones and lacks some. V and J calls and clone size come straight from that table; D and trimming were deduced from the DNA. This sample has under 300,000 clones, with roughly 80% found just once. The data stem from a study of blood T cell repertoires in COVID-19. The V end was cut by 5 bases, the J end by 1 base, with 17 bases between. Germline V gene data show CDR1 as SGHVS and CDR2 as FNYEAQ. This CDR3 has 16 amino acids.

The clonotype originates from a woman of 80 years or more with acute or convalescent COVID-19. The chain employs TRBV7-6 and TRBJ1-1; D remains unclear. The sample taken for sequencing was peripheral blood. CDR3 DNA: TGTGCCAGCAGCCCCCGACGGTGGGCAAGGAACACTGAAGCTTTCTTT. This sequence encodes CASSPRRWARNTEAFF. Full variable domain (outside the CDR3, taken from reference TRBV7-6 and TRBJ1-1): GAGVSQSPRYKVTKRGQDVALRCDPISGHVSLYWYRQALGQGPEFLTYFNYEAQQDKSGLPNDRFSAERPEGSISTLTIQRTEQRDSAMYRCASSPRRWARNTEAFFGQGTRLTVV.